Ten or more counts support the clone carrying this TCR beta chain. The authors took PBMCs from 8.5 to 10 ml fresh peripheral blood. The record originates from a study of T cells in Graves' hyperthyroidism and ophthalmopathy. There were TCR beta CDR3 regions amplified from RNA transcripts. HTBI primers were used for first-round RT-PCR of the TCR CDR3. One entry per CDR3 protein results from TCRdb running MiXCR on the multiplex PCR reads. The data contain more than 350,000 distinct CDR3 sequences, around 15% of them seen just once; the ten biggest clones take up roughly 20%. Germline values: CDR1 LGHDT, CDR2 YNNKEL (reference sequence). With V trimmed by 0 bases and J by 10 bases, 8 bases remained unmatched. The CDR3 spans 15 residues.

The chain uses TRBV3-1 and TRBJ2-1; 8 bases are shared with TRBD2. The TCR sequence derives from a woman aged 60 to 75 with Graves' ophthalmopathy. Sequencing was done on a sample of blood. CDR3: CASSQDSVAGKEQFF. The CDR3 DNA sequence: TGTGCCAGCAGCCAAGATTCAGTAGCGGGAAAAGAGCAGTTCTTC.